Sequencing of this TCR beta chain was carried out in a study of T cells in Graves' hyperthyroidism and ophthalmopathy. Findings and caveats of the study: Most clonotypes that expanded in the thyroid above 0.001 also showed up in blood.

Amplification of TCR beta CDR3 regions was performed using RNA transcripts as template. Using the HTBI primer set, a first-round RT-PCR was run on the TCR CDR3. TCRdb reanalysed the multiplex PCR reads using MiXCR and keeps one entry per CDR3 protein. The profile shows 490,000 or so distinct CDR3 sequences, 40% to 50% of them singletons. Clinicians diagnosed patients from clinical symptoms, serum thyroxine and TRAb, thyroid ultrasound and orbital computed tomography. As for this clonotype: Its antigen is unidentified.

The V gene's germline CDR1 is MGHRA and CDR2 YSYEKL. The CDR3 is made up of 15 amino acids. Trimming took 3 bases from V and 2 from J; bases not matched to a gene: 5. The TCR comes from an adult woman with Graves' disease, either hyperthyroidism or ophthalmopathy (not recorded which). The gene calls are TRBV4-1 and TRBJ2-7; TRBD2 matches at 9 bases. Sequenced: peripheral blood or thyroid tissue (not recorded which). This CDR3 reads CASSHGGGRAYEQYF. DNA of the CDR3: TGCGCCAGCAGCCATGGGGGCGGGAGGGCCTACGAGCAGTACTTC.